These 10 T cell receptor beta chains were sequenced from one sample in a study of blood T cells in healthy people across ages. The second PCR ran about 6 to 12 cycles with a sample-barcoded 5' primer and J-beta primers. Each CDR3 protein is one row after TCRdb ran MiXCR on the 5' RACE reads. The sample contains more than 650,000 distinct CDR3 sequences, 22% of which appear only once. Input material: blood. These receptors came from a man in his 70s in good health.

The CDR3, as DNA: TGCAGTGCTAGGCTGGCAGCCATAGAGACCCAGTACTTC. Amino acids: CSARLAAIETQYF. The rearrangement links TRBV20-1 to TRBJ2-5; D is uncertain. CDR3 length: 13 amino acids. From germline, CDR1 is DFQATT and CDR2 SNEGSKA (reference sequence). V dropped 3 bases and J dropped 4 bases, with 12 bases sitting between them.

This clonotype has only a few counts. The chain links TRBV7-9 to TRBJ1-6, with TRBD1 matching 11 bases. Germline V lookup: CDR1 SEHNR, CDR2 FQNEAQ (reference sequence). V was clipped by 5 bases and J by 7 bases; unmatched bases: 4. The CDR3 runs 15 residues. The CDR3 region is CASSNRDRGNSPLHF. The CDR3 DNA reads TGTGCCAGCAGCAATCGGGACAGGGGGAATTCACCCCTCCACTTT.

There are a few counts of this clonotype. V is TRBV18 and J is TRBJ1-2; D is unclear. The V and J ends lost 1 base and 2 bases respectively, with 11 bases between them. Germline loops: CDR1 KGHSH, CDR2 LQKENI. The CDR3 is made up of 15 amino acids. Here the CDR3 DNA reads TGTGCCAGCTCACCACAGGAAGGAATGAACTATGGCTACACCTTC. This gives the protein CASSPQEGMNYGYTF. The variable domain in full, with the rest retrieved from reference TRBV18 and TRBJ1-2, is NAGVMQNPRHLVRRRGQEARLRCSPMKGHSHVYWYRQLPEEGLKFMVYLQKENIIDESGMPKERFSAEFPKEGPSILRIQQVVRGDSAAYFCASSPQEGMNYGYTFGSGTRLTVV.

As DNA, the CDR3 is TGTGCCAGCAGCACCCGACTAGCTAACAATGAGCAGTTCTTC. Translated, it gives CASSTRLANNEQFF. The rearrangement links TRBV6-5 to TRBJ2-1; 7 nucleotides agree with TRBD2. Germline V gives CDR1 MNHEY, CDR2 SVGAGI. CDR3 length: 14 residues. With 6 bases clipped from V and 5 bases from J, the junction kept 7 bases outside the gene matches.

This clonotype was found a few times. The chain couples TRBV14 to TRBJ1-2; D not resolved. Germline V lookup: CDR1 SGHDN, CDR2 FVKESK. This CDR3 contains 15 residues. The germline V and J ends were trimmed by 0 bases and 3 bases, with 11 bases remaining between them. The chain's CDR3 is CASSQEGGSYYGYTF. The CDR3 DNA reads as TGTGCCAGCAGCCAAGAAGGCGGCAGCTACTATGGCTACACCTTC.

Points on this clonotype: Mismatch with germline at one junction end may stem from a read error. The chain is built from TRBV6-6 and TRBJ2-5, with D maybe TRBD2 (5 bases). The CDR3 totals 16 residues. CDR1 and CDR2 from the germline V gene are MNHNY and SVGAGI (reference sequence). The CDR3 sequence: CASSYGPARAQEIQYF. The CDR3 nucleotides are TGTGCCAGCAGTTATGGCCCCGCGAGGGCCCAAGAGATCCAGTACTTC.

The chain has TRBV3-1 and TRBJ2-1; 8 bases map to TRBD1. The assigned J gene may be wrong: the sequence end matches TRBJ2-5 better. The CDR3 has 14 amino acids. The germline V gene has CDR1 LGHDT and CDR2 YNNKEL (reference sequence). The CDR3 DNA sequence: TGTGCCAGCAGCCAACAAGACAGGGGTGAGACCCAGTACTTC. Translated, it gives CASSQQDRGETQYF.

The chain couples TRBV7-2 to TRBJ2-3; 9 bases map to TRBD2. V lost 1 base and J lost 6; bases outside the gene matches: 5. Germline CDR1 SGHTA, CDR2 FQGNSA. The CDR3 has 15 residues. The CDR3 sequence: CASSLGSGGPDTQYF. DNA of the CDR3: TGTGCCAGCAGCTTAGGTAGCGGGGGCCCGGATACGCAGTATTTT.

The chain carries TRBV7-9 and TRBJ1-1, with D unresolved. Germline V gene data show CDR1 as SEHNR and CDR2 as FQNEAQ (reference sequence). The CDR3 sequence is 15 residues long. The germline V and J ends were trimmed by 5 bases and 1 base, with 14 bases remaining between them. The CDR3 DNA sequence: TGTGCCAGCAGCAGCCTTGAGGCACAGAACACTGAAGCTTTCTTT. This encodes CASSSLEAQNTEAFF.

Comment on this clonotype: One junction end does not reproduce the germline sequence, and a read error may be involved. The chain joins TRBV12-3 or TRBV12-4 to TRBJ1-5; D possibly corresponds to TRBD1 (5 bases). The CDR3 consists of 18 residues. The CDR3 DNA is TGTGCCAACAGTTTCCGAACGCCAGGGACGGGGGGCAATCAGCCCCAGCATTTT. Its protein is CANSFRTPGTGGNQPQHF.